The source of this TCR beta chain is a study of T cell responses to AZD1222 COVID-19 vaccine. Study summary: Pooled samples include second doses given at about 4 or 12 weeks. General study points: Spike-specific TCR breadth and depth grew following two AZD1222 doses. Reportedly, nearly half the spike-specific TCRs target unmutated variant regions.

To note about this clone: What it binds is unknown.

V was trimmed by 5 bases and J by 3 bases, leaving 11 bases between them. This CDR3 region has 14 residues. Germline-derived CDR1 and CDR2 are SGHTA and FQGTGA. Produced via immunoSEQ multiplex PCR; TCRdb's table is partial and in-frame only. Of about 99,000 clones listed, about 85% are singletons. Material: peripheral blood, obtained on day 0 of AZD1222 vaccination. The V call is TRBV7-3, the J call TRBJ2-1; D may be TRBD1 (5 bases). The sequence was collected from an adult in good health. The CDR3 DNA sequence: TGTGCCAGCAGCCCCGACAGTTTCTACAATGAGCAGTTCTTC. Its translation: CASSPDSFYNEQFF.